This TCR beta chain was retrieved from a study of cytomegalovirus exposure and HLA in healthy donors. General study points: Many donors shared some public TCRs, even though most TCR sequences were rare. Later analysis associated a missense DCLRE1C variant with TCR beta V- and J-gene trimming. According to the study, around 150 TCR beta chains were cytomegalovirus-associated.

In the PCR, 60 Vbeta and 13 Jbeta primers were used. Clones were sequenced by immunoSEQ multiplex PCR, and TCRdb holds only the in-frame ones, with some missing. The sample consists of 150,000 to 200,000 clones, about 80% of them appearing once. The CDR3 is 15 amino acids. Germline V gene data show CDR1 as MNHNS and CDR2 as SASEGT. As for this clone: Antigen: not known.

In nominal health when sampled, donors likely had unrecorded immune exposures nonetheless. This chain joins TRBV6-1 and TRBJ2-5; D might be TRBD1 (7 bases). Judging by the DNA end, TRBJ2-7 fits better; the J call may be wrong. What was sequenced was PBMCs. This sequence originates from a woman aged 18 to 35 in good health and CMV-seropositive. Here the CDR3 DNA reads TGTGCCAGCAGGCGAAACAGGGGAGGTTCCTACGAGCAGTACTTC. This encodes CASRRNRGGSYEQYF.